The rows below give T cell receptor beta chains drawn from one sample of a study of T-cell memory formation after mild COVID-19. TCRdb ran MiXCR on the 5' RACE reads and lists one entry per CDR3 protein. The sample includes roughly 190,000 distinct CDR3 sequences, 15% to 20% of them seen just once. The sample comprised PBMCs or a T cell subset sorted from them (not recorded which). The source is an adult woman who had mild COVID-19 (a few samples of this study predate the infection). Cell type and time point are not known. Both conserved end residues are part of each CDR3. Each record gives: CDR3 DNA, CDR3 protein, V gene, J gene, D gene, clone size. D genes are given only for firm matches. The size of a clone is reported for some rows only, either as once, few or many, or as a class for expanded clones.

TGTGCCAGCAATTGGAGGCACAGGACCAATCAGCCCCAGCATTTT	CASNWRHRTNQPQHF	TRBV12-3/TRBV12-4	TRBJ1-5	NA	few
TGTGCCAGCCACCGGCCCTCAGCGGGACCTTATGGCTACACCTTC	CASHRPSAGPYGYTF	TRBV18	TRBJ1-2	NA	NA
TGCAGTGCCACTGGGACCGTGCGGAAAGGCTACACCTTC	CSATGTVRKGYTF	TRBV20-1	TRBJ1-2	NA	few
TGTGCCAGCAGCCCTTGGAGGAGCGGGAGGGCCTACAATGAGCAGTTCTTC	CASSPWRSGRAYNEQFF	TRBV7-2	TRBJ2-1	TRBD2	NA
TGTGCCAGCAGTTTGGGACTAGCGGGGGGGCCCAATGAGCAGTTCTTC	CASSLGLAGGPNEQFF	TRBV12-3/TRBV12-4	TRBJ2-1	TRBD2	medium-sized
TGCAGTGTCGATGACAGGGTGAGCACTGAAGCTTTCTTT	CSVDDRVSTEAFF	TRBV20-1	TRBJ1-1	TRBD1	NA
TGTGCCAGCAGCTCCAATGGTTGGGGGACTAGCACAGATACGCAGTATTTT	CASSSNGWGTSTDTQYF	TRBV12-3/TRBV12-4	TRBJ2-3	NA	NA
TGTGCCAGCAGTTATCTTTTGGTCACAGATACGCAGTATTTT	CASSYLLVTDTQYF	TRBV6-6	TRBJ2-3	NA	NA
TGTGCCATCAGTGAGTCCGGGCAGAGTGAAGCTTTCTTT	CAISESGQSEAFF	TRBV10-3	TRBJ1-1	NA	few
TGTGCCAGCAGCTCCTACCCGACAGGGGGCTCGAACTATGGCTACACCTTC	CASSSYPTGGSNYGYTF	TRBV5-5	TRBJ1-2	TRBD1	NA
TGTGCCAGCAGCTTAGATCCTGGCAGGTCTGCCTATGGCTACACCTTC	CASSLDPGRSAYGYTF	TRBV11-2	TRBJ1-2	NA	NA
TGTGCCAGCAGTTCGGGCAGGGGGGGAATCTATGGCTACACCTTC	CASSSGRGGIYGYTF	TRBV6-6	TRBJ1-2	TRBD1	many
TGTGCCAGCAGAGAGCTTAAGGGGTTCCAGCCCCAGCATTTT	CASRELKGFQPQHF	TRBV2	TRBJ1-5	NA	NA
TGTGCCAGCAGCCGGCTAGCGGGGAGCTCCTACGAGCAGTACTTC	CASSRLAGSSYEQYF	TRBV27	TRBJ2-7	TRBD2	many
TGCAGTGCTAGAGAGTGGGGGATTGGCTACGAGCAGTACTTC	CSAREWGIGYEQYF	TRBV20-1	TRBJ2-7	NA	NA
TGTGCCAGCAGCTTTACGGGACAGGGGGAGACCCAGTACTTC	CASSFTGQGETQYF	TRBV7-6	TRBJ2-5	TRBD1	NA
TGCAGCGTTGAGGAGGGTAGCGGGACTGAAGCTTTCTTT	CSVEEGSGTEAFF	TRBV29-1	TRBJ1-1	NA	few
TGTGCCAGCAGCTTGGTGAGAGTAGCTTCCAAAGAGACCCAGTACTTC	CASSLVRVASKETQYF	TRBV7-8	TRBJ2-5	NA	NA
TGTGCCACCAGTGACTCCATGCAGGGGGTTCGTGGCTACACCTTC	CATSDSMQGVRGYTF	TRBV24-1	TRBJ1-2	TRBD1	NA
TGCAGCGTTGCTGGAGACAGGGCTTGGGGTAATGGCTACACCTTC	CSVAGDRAWGNGYTF	TRBV29-1	TRBJ1-2	TRBD1	few
TGTGCCAGCAGCTCCGTCCGGGGGGCAGCGGAGACCCAGTACTTC	CASSSVRGAAETQYF	TRBV11-2	TRBJ2-5	NA	NA
TGCGCCAGCAGCTTGGCCGGACATCGAGCGAGGGCTTTCTTT	CASSLAGHRARAFF	TRBV5-1	TRBJ1-1	NA	few
TGTGCCAGCAGTTCTGTCCCCAATCAGCCCCAGCATTTT	CASSSVPNQPQHF	TRBV12-3/TRBV12-4	TRBJ1-5	NA	few
TGTGCCAGCAGTTACGAAGGGGCAGGGGTCACTGAAGCTTTCTTT	CASSYEGAGVTEAFF	TRBV6-5	TRBJ1-1	NA	many
TGTGCCAGCAGTTACTCTCCAGGGGTCCGAAGTCAGCCCCAGCATTTT	CASSYSPGVRSQPQHF	TRBV6-2/TRBV6-3	TRBJ1-5	NA	few
TGTGCCAGCAGTTACCCCGGGGTGAGGGCGAATGAGCAGTTCTTC	CASSYPGVRANEQFF	TRBV6-6	TRBJ2-1	NA	NA
TGTGCCAGCAGCGCGAGTAGGGCAGTGGGGTACAATGAGCAGTTCTTC	CASSASRAVGYNEQFF	TRBV9	TRBJ2-1	NA	few
TGCGCCAGCAGGTCCGGACTAGAGCGGCCCAATGAGCAGTTCTTC	CASRSGLERPNEQFF	TRBV5-1	TRBJ2-1	TRBD2	few
TGTGCCAGCAGCTTTCCCCAGGACTCTGGAAACACCATATATTTT	CASSFPQDSGNTIYF	TRBV5-6	TRBJ1-3	NA	many
TGCGCCAGCAGCAAAGGAGGAAAAAAACTGTTTTTT	CASSKGGKKLFF	TRBV4-1	TRBJ1-4	NA	few
TGTGCCAGCAGCCCTTACGTTTGGACAGGAGCAGATACGCAGTATTTT	CASSPYVWTGADTQYF	TRBV12-3/TRBV12-4	TRBJ2-3	TRBD1	few
TGCGCCAGCAGCTTGGTAACAGGGGTTCATGGCTACACCTTC	CASSLVTGVHGYTF	TRBV5-1	TRBJ1-2	TRBD1	NA
TGTGCCAGCAGCTCCTTCTCGTTTGCAACTAATGAAAAACTGTTTTTT	CASSSFSFATNEKLFF	TRBV5-6	TRBJ1-4	NA	NA
TGTGCCAGCAGCCTGACTAGCGGGGCAGGAGGAGAGACCCAGTACTTC	CASSLTSGAGGETQYF	TRBV5-4	TRBJ2-5	TRBD2	few
TGCAGCGTTGCGTTAGGGGGGGCCAATCAGCCCCAGCATTTT	CSVALGGANQPQHF	TRBV29-1	TRBJ1-5	NA	few
TGTGCCAGCAGCCGAGACAGGCTAGACTACAATGAGCAGTTCTTC	CASSRDRLDYNEQFF	TRBV14	TRBJ2-1	NA	few
TGTGCCAGCAGCCCCACAGGGGGGTGGCAGCCCCAGCATTTT	CASSPTGGWQPQHF	TRBV7-9	TRBJ1-5	TRBD1	few
TGTGCCAGCAGCCAAGATGGGACGGTGAGGCACACCGGGGAGCTGTTTTTT	CASSQDGTVRHTGELFF	TRBV14	TRBJ2-2	NA	few
TGTGCCAGCAGTTTAATGTTTGGAGACAACTACAATGAGCAGTTCTTC	CASSLMFGDNYNEQFF	TRBV12-3/TRBV12-4	TRBJ2-1	NA	NA
TGTGCCAGCAGTGAATTCGGCACTGAAGCTTTCTTT	CASSEFGTEAFF	TRBV25-1	TRBJ1-1	NA	few
TGTGCCAGCAGCTCAATCAATGAGCAGTTCTTC	CASSSINEQFF	TRBV11-2	TRBJ2-1	NA	few
TGTGCCACCAGTGACCGGGACGTAGGAACCTACGAGCAGTACTTC	CATSDRDVGTYEQYF	TRBV24-1	TRBJ2-7	NA	NA
TGTGCCAGCAGCCGAGTCGACGAAAACATTCAGTACTTC	CASSRVDENIQYF	TRBV25-1	TRBJ2-4	NA	few
TGTGCCAGCGGGGAGAAGGGGGCTGCTGAAGCTTTCTTT	CASGEKGAAEAFF	TRBV7-9	TRBJ1-1	TRBD1	NA
TGTGCCAGCAGCTTAGTCGGGACCGTACTCTACGAGCAGTACTTC	CASSLVGTVLYEQYF	TRBV7-2	TRBJ2-7	NA	NA
TGTGCCAGCAGCCTGGGACTAGCGGGAGATGAGCAGTACTTC	CASSLGLAGDEQYF	TRBV12-3/TRBV12-4	TRBJ2-7	TRBD2	many
TGTGCCAGCAGCCAAGTGAGAACTTGGGCGGGAGATGACAATGAGCAGTTCTTC	CASSQVRTWAGDDNEQFF	TRBV3-1	TRBJ2-1	TRBD2	many
TGTGCCACCGGATCCGTTGGGACCCAGTACTTC	CATGSVGTQYF	TRBV24-1	TRBJ2-5	NA	once
TGTGCCAGCAGTTACGCGCAAAAGGGGACCCAGTACTTC	CASSYAQKGTQYF	TRBV6-5	TRBJ2-5	NA	few
TGTGCCAGCAGCCAGGGCAGGCTCGAGACCCAGTACTTC	CASSQGRLETQYF	TRBV3-1	TRBJ2-5	NA	few
TGCGCCAGCAGGCAGCTACCGGGACTAGCGGGAGGGCCCTCAGATACGCAGTATTTT	CASRQLPGLAGGPSDTQYF	TRBV4-1	TRBJ2-3	TRBD2	few
TGCGCCAGCAGCCAAGGGGATTCCGGAGGTCGGGAGACCCAGTACTTC	CASSQGDSGGRETQYF	TRBV4-3	TRBJ2-5	NA	NA
TGCAGCGTTGAACTCCCTGGCGGCTACACCTTC	CSVELPGGYTF	TRBV29-1	TRBJ1-2	NA	NA
TGTGCCAGCAGTCCCCGGCCCGCAGTTGAGCAGTTCTTC	CASSPRPAVEQFF	TRBV27	TRBJ2-1	NA	many
TGTGCCATCAGTGAACCGGGCATCCCGAGTTACTATGGCTACACCTTC	CAISEPGIPSYYGYTF	TRBV10-3	TRBJ1-2	NA	few
TGCGCCAGCAGCAACGGACACTCCTACGAGCAGTACTTC	CASSNGHSYEQYF	TRBV5-1	TRBJ2-7	NA	NA
TGTGCCAGCAGTGAGACGGTTCTTAACTATGGCTACACCTTC	CASSETVLNYGYTF	TRBV25-1	TRBJ1-2	NA	NA
TGTGCCAGCAGGCTACAGGGACGGGGAGCTTTCTTT	CASRLQGRGAFF	TRBV2	TRBJ1-1	NA	few
TGTGCCAGCAGCGTCCCCCTCCTGAGGTACTTCAATCAGCCCCAGCATTTT	CASSVPLLRYFNQPQHF	TRBV9	TRBJ1-5	NA	NA